This entry describes one T cell receptor beta chain. The table lists this clone with a few counts. Its antigen is still unknown. One base away there is no much larger clone; base qualities are not given. This specimen comes from a study of beta chain features in type 1 diabetes (dated by TCRdb to 2017 to 2018). Some background on the complete study: Mean age, gender distribution, total cell number and subset yield did not differ between patients and healthy donors. Across all samples, approximately 98,000,000 sorted cells were examined, and cell number per subset correlated strongly with RNA yield. In the study, TCRB repertoires of sorted circulating CD4+ T cell subsets from recently diagnosed type 1 diabetes patients were compared with those of matched healthy donors. Regulatory and stem cell-like memory subsets were obtained from only 8 patients and about 8 healthy donors, while naive and central memory subsets were obtained from all 30 or so donors. On the study overall, not on this receptor specifically: A moderate but significant shortening of TCRB CDR3 length was observed in type 1 diabetes patients in all four CD4+ subsets. Because cDNA was sequenced instead of genomic DNA, highly expressing activated cells could be over-represented, though the groups showed no difference in activation or CD3 levels. HLA sub-analyses involved small numbers of individuals, so any influence of HLA type on TCRB rearrangement remained unresolved. Naive, central memory and regulatory TCRB repertoires appeared to be more similar among patients than among healthy donors. Patients with type 1 diabetes made fewer insertions and deleted more nucleotides at VDJ recombination sites, implying thymic rearrangement abnormalities. PCR might favor shorter templates, but patient and control samples were amplified and corrected together, so any skew would affect both groups equally.

Each donor gave one peripheral blood draw, averaging approximately 120 mL, which was collected into heparinised tubes. A BD FACSAria II was used to sort naive, central memory, regulatory and stem cell-like memory CD4+ T cells with a panel that included CD45RO, CCR7, CD25, CD127, CD95 and CD27. Purity was above 95% for every sorted population. PBMCs were isolated immediately by Lymphoprep density gradient centrifugation and stained directly without culture. So that batch effects would be minimized, each experiment stained and sorted samples in pairs, pairing one healthy donor with one patient. V ends up 4 bases short and J 3 bases short, with an unmatched junction base count of 8. The cysteine opens and the phenylalanine closes a CDR3 of 16 amino acids. The sequence is cut down to CDR3 DNA, 48 bases in frame from base 1. CDR1 and CDR2 are read off the germline V gene as LGHNA and YSLEER. The entire amount of isolated RNA was reverse transcribed using the High Capacity cDNA Reverse Transcription Kit, so the sequenced TCRB transcripts were expressed ones. Naive, central memory and regulatory T cell samples underwent deep immunoSEQ sequencing, averaging around 3.7 million total reads per sample. After sorted cells were lysed in RLT buffer, RNA was extracted with DNase-treated RNeasy Micro or Mini kits, with the choice depending on cell number. Each cell subset was processed on its own to prevent cross-contamination, while patient and healthy donor samples were processed together. The immunoSEQ multiplex PCR was used to amplify TCRB sequences from cDNA, yielding 87-bp fragments that span the CDR3 region. Sequencing of the amplicons was performed on the Illumina HiSeq platform. The authors processed their data as follows. PCR bias was computationally corrected using synthetic template baselines, reads within Hamming distance 2 were collapsed, and singletons that could not be merged were discarded. Reads were aligned against IMGT so that V, D and J genes, CDR3 length and insertions or deletions at six rearrangement sites could be assigned. Within each subset, clonotype counts were normalized to the number of sorted cells before true diversity and Gini coefficients were calculated with the tcR R package. The overlap coefficient, calculated on TCRB nucleotide sequences, was used to measure repertoire sharing. Out-of-frame TCRB sequences from naive cells were analyzed to stand in for the pre-selection repertoire. TCRdb carries this immuneACCESS record with in-frame sequences only. Its versions omit some clonotypes, under half of them owing to an unresolved V gene in the studies checked, with the rest unexplained. The V and J calls and clone size are taken from that table; D and trimming were inferred from the DNA. This sample gives 400,000 to 450,000 clones in total; about 14% of them show up just once. The top ten clonotypes cover 0.035% to 0.04% of the sample.

The TCR originated in a man younger than 40 in good health. The chain is assembled from TRBV4-3 and TRBJ2-1, and TRBD1 matches 8 of the central bases. The material sequenced was naive CD4+ T cells from blood. Reading the label with the study, this specimen's cell subset or site is: true naive CD4+ T cells. The base sequence is TGCGCCAGCAGCCTCTACCGGGACAGGCTCTACAATGAGCAGTTCTTC. This encodes CASSLYRDRLYNEQFF.